These 13 T cell receptor beta chains share one sample of origin, sequenced in a study of shared clonotypes between healthy human individuals. Measured with immunoSEQ multiplex PCR; TCRdb has only the in-frame clones, and not every one. The table shows about 1.5 million clones, with approximately 98% occurring only once. The sample comprised naive CD4+ T cells sorted from blood. Regarding subset: CD45RA+ positively selected. All receptors come from a man aged 30 to 45 in good health.

The chain is built from TRBV2 and TRBJ1-2, with D maybe TRBD1 (5 bases). The CDR3 extends over 14 amino acids. Germline V gene lookup returns CDR1 SNHLY and CDR2 FYNNEI. V was cut by 7 bases and J by 0 bases, with 12 bases left in between. CDR3 DNA sequence: TGTGCCAGCAACCGGGGGAATTCTAACTATGGCTACACCTTC. Its translation: CASNRGNSNYGYTF.

This chain joins TRBV27 and TRBJ1-5, with D maybe TRBD1 (6 bases). The length of the CDR3 is 16 residues. With 2 bases removed from V and 6 bases from J, the gap between germline ends came to 17 bases. Germline values: CDR1 MNHEY, CDR2 SMNVEV (reference sequence). CDR3 bases: TGTGCCAGCAGTTTACGGGTTATGGGGGGGCTTCAGCCCCAGCATTTT. It codes for CASSLRVMGGLQPQHF.

On this clone itself: Different DNA sequences within this sample yield the same CDR3. This chain connects TRBV5-1 to TRBJ2-5; D is ambiguous. V was shortened by 5 bases and J by 3 bases, with 5 bases between the two germline ends. Germline V lookup: CDR1 SGHRS, CDR2 YFSETQ. This CDR3 is built from 11 residues. The CDR3 sequence: CASSNEETQYF. Here the CDR3 DNA reads TGCGCCAGCAGTAACGAAGAGACCCAGTACTTC.

The rearrangement uses TRBV5-4 and TRBJ2-5, with D perhaps matching TRBD1 or TRBD2 (5 bases each). CDR1 SGHNT and CDR2 YYREEE come from the germline V gene (reference sequence). Trimming pared 0 bases from V and 5 bases from J, leaving 8 bases between. CDR3 length: 13 amino acids. The CDR3 region has the DNA TGTGCCAGCAGCTTGGTGGGACCGGAGACCCAGTACTTC. Translation: CASSLVGPETQYF.

This chain uses TRBV18 with TRBJ2-3; D possibly corresponds to TRBD2 (6 bases). CDR3 length equals 19 residues. V lost 3 bases, J lost 3 bases, and 25 bases lay in between. CDR1 KGHSH and CDR2 LQKENI come from the germline V gene. The CDR3 sequence is CASSPLAGGTDRGTDTQYF. For the CDR3, the DNA is TGTGCCAGCTCACCCCTTGCCGGCGGGACCGACAGAGGGACAGATACGCAGTATTTT. The full variable domain, completed using reference TRBV18 and TRBJ2-3, is NAGVMQNPRHLVRRRGQEARLRCSPMKGHSHVYWYRQLPEEGLKFMVYLQKENIIDESGMPKERFSAEFPKEGPSILRIQQVVRGDSAAYFCASSPLAGGTDRGTDTQYFGPGTRLTVL.

This sequence joins TRBV11-2 and TRBJ2-2; a weak D match, TRBD2 (6 bases). This CDR3 comprises 15 residues. V was shortened by 5 bases and J by 4 bases, with 14 bases between the two germline ends. Germline V gives CDR1 SGHAT, CDR2 FQNNGV. The CDR3 DNA is TGTGCCAGCAGCAGGGACTCTAGAGTCACCGGGGAGCTGTTTTTT. The encoded protein is CASSRDSRVTGELFF.

The J gene is TRBJ2-5, the V gene TRBV7-9; no reliable D call. Germline lookup yields CDR1 SEHNR and CDR2 FQNEAQ (reference sequence). V gave up 2 bases and J gave up 2 bases, with 15 bases separating them. This CDR3 is built from 16 residues. CDR3 bases: TGTGCCAGCAGCTTACCCAGACAAGGACGGCAAGAGACCCAGTACTTC. Residues: CASSLPRQGRQETQYF.

The chain is built from TRBV4-3 and TRBJ2-7; 7 bases map to TRBD2. The germline CDR1 and CDR2 sequences are LGHNA and YSLEER. With 2 bases clipped from V and 2 bases from J, the junction kept 3 bases outside the gene matches. This CDR3 is 14 amino acids long. The CDR3 DNA is TGCGCCAGCAGCCAACAGCGGGGCCCCTACGAGCAGTACTTC. Encoded protein: CASSQQRGPYEQYF.

The chain recombines TRBV18 with TRBJ1-1; D perhaps matches TRBD1 (6 bases). This CDR3 region has 18 residues. Germline V gene lookup returns CDR1 KGHSH and CDR2 LQKENI. V was pared by 1 base and J by 1 base, with 19 bases between. Here the CDR3 reads CASSPLSDRGRWNTEAFF. Written as DNA, the CDR3 is TGTGCCAGCTCACCACTTTCAGATAGGGGGAGGTGGAACACTGAAGCTTTCTTT. Drawing the rest from reference TRBV18 and TRBJ1-1, the complete variable domain is NAGVMQNPRHLVRRRGQEARLRCSPMKGHSHVYWYRQLPEEGLKFMVYLQKENIIDESGMPKERFSAEFPKEGPSILRIQQVVRGDSAAYFCASSPLSDRGRWNTEAFFGQGTRLTVV.

The rearrangement joins TRBV2 to TRBJ1-3; maybe TRBD1 (5 bases). V was shortened by 6 bases and J by 0 bases, with 12 bases between the two germline ends. In germline, CDR1 is SNHLY, CDR2 FYNNEI. This CDR3 contains 15 residues. For the CDR3, the DNA is TGTGCCAGCAGAATCGAGGGACCCTCTGGAAACACCATATATTTT. It encodes CASRIEGPSGNTIYF.

In nucleotides, the CDR3 is TGTGCCAGCAGCTTAATTCTGGGGCCCGGGGAGCTGTTTTTT. This codes for CASSLILGPGELFF. V gene TRBV7-2 combines with J gene TRBJ2-2, with D perhaps matching TRBD1 (5 bases). The V end was cut by 2 bases, the J end by 6 bases, with 10 bases between. The CDR3 has 14 residues. Germline CDR1 and CDR2: SGHTA and FQGNSA.

V is TRBV5-6 and J is TRBJ2-3; D is perhaps TRBD2 (6 bases). Trimming took 1 base from V and 1 from J, leaving 16 bases between them. This CDR3 region has 17 residues. From germline, CDR1 is SGHDT and CDR2 YYEEEE. DNA for the CDR3: TGTGCCAGCAGCTTGAGGGGAGTCAGGAGGGGCACAGATACGCAGTATTTT. The encoded protein is CASSLRGVRRGTDTQYF.

The rearrangement links TRBV7-9 to TRBJ1-1; TRBD1 agrees at 7 bases. CDR3 length: 13 amino acids. Germline V gene lookup returns CDR1 SEHNR and CDR2 FQNEAQ (reference sequence). V was clipped by 5 bases and J by 6 bases; unmatched bases: 6. CDR3 nucleotides: TGTGCCAGCAGCGGTGACAGGGTGGCTGAAGCTTTCTTT. It encodes CASSGDRVAEAFF.